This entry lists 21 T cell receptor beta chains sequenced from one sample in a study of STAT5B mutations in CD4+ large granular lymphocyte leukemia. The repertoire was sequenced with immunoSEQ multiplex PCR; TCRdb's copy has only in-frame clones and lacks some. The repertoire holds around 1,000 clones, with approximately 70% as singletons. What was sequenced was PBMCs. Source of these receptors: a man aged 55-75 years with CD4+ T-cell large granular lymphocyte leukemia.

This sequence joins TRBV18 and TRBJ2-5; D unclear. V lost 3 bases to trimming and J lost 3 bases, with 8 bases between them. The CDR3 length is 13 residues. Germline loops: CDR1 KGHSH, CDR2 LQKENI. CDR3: CASSPGQKETQYF. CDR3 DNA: TGTGCCAGCTCACCCGGGCAGAAAGAGACCCAGTACTTC.

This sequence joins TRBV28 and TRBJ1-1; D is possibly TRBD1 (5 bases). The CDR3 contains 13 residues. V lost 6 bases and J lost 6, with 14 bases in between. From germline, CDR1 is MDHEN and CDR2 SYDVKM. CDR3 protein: CASSTPRAAEAFF. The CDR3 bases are TGTGCCAGCAGCACCCCCAGGGCCGCTGAAGCTTTCTTT.

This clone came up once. The CDR3 loop is CASSDRLAGGRYEQFF. The CDR3 DNA follows: TGCGCCAGCAGTGACCGACTAGCGGGGGGGCGGTATGAGCAGTTCTTC. The V and J genes are TRBV10-2 and TRBJ2-1; 14 bases align to TRBD2. CDR3 length: 16 amino acids. Germline V gives CDR1 WSHSY, CDR2 SAAADI. J was trimmed by 8 bases and V by 3 bases; bases with no gene match: 6.

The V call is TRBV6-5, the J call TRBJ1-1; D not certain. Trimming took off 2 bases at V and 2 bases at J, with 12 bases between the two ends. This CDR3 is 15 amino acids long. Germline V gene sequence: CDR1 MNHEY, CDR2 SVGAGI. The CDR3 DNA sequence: TGTGCCAGCAGTTACACGAGGCCGCCAAACACTGAAGCTTTCTTT. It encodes CASSYTRPPNTEAFF.

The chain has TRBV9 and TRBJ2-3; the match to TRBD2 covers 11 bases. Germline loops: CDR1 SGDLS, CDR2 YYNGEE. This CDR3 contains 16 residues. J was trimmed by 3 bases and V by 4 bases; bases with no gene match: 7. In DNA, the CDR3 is TGTGCCAGCAGCCCGAATAGCGGGGGGGGGACAGATACGCAGTATTTT. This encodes CASSPNSGGGTDTQYF.

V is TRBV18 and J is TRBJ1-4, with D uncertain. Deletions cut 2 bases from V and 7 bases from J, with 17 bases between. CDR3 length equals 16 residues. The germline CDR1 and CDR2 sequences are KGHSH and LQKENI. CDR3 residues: CASSPSRPFPGEKLFF. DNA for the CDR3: TGTGCCAGCTCACCAAGCAGGCCTTTTCCAGGTGAAAAACTGTTTTTT.

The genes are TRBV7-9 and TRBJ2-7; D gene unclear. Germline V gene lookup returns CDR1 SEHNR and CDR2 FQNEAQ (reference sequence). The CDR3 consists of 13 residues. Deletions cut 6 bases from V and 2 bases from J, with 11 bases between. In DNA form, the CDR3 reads TGTGCCAGCAGTTATGGGGTAGCCTACGAGCAGTACTTC. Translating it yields CASSYGVAYEQYF.

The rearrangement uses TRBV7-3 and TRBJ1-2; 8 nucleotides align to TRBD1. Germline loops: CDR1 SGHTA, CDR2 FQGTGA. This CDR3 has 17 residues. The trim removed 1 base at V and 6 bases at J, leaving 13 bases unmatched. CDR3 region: CASSLNSGVQGGNGYTF. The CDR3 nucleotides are TGTGCCAGCAGCTTAAACTCGGGGGTACAGGGGGGAAATGGCTACACCTTC.

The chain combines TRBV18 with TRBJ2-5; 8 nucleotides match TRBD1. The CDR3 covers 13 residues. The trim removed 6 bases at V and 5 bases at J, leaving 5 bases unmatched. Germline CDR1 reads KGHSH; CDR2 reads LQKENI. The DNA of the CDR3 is TGTGCCAGCTCCCTCGGACAGGGCGAGACCCAGTACTTC. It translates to CASSLGQGETQYF.

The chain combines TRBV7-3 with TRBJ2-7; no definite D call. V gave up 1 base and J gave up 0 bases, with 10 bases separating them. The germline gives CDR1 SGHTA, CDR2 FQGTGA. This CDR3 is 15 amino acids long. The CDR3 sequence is CASSLRPANSYEQYF. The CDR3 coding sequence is TGTGCCAGCAGCTTAAGGCCAGCCAACTCCTACGAGCAGTACTTC.

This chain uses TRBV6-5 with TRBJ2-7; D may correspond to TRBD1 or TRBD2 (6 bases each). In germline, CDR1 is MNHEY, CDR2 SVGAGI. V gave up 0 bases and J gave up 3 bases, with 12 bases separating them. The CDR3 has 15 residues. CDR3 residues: CASSYSLGGDYEQYF. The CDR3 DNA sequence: TGTGCCAGCAGTTACTCCCTGGGGGGCGACTACGAGCAGTACTTC.

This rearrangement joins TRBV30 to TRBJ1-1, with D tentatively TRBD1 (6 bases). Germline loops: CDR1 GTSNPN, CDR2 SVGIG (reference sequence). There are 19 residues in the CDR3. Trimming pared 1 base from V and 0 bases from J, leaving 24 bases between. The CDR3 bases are TGTGCCTGGAGTGGTACCCAGGAGGGGGTCAAGTCCGTGAACACTGAAGCTTTCTTT. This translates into CAWSGTQEGVKSVNTEAFF.

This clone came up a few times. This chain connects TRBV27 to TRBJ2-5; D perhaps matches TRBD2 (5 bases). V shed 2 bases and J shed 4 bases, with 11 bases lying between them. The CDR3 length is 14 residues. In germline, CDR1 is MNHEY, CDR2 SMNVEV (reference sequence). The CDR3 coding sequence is TGTGCCAGCAGTTTAACGCAGCGGCCAGAGACCCAGTACTTC. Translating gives CASSLTQRPETQYF.

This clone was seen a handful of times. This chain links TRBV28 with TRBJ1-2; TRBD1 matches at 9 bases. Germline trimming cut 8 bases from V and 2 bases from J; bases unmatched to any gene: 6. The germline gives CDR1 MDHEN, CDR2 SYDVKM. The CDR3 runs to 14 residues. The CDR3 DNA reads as TGTGCCAGCGGTGAGACAGGGGGAAACTATGGCTACACCTTC. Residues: CASGETGGNYGYTF.

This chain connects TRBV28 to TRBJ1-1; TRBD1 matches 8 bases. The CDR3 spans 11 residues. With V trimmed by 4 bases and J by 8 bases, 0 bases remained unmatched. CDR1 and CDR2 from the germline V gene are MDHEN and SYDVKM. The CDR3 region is CASSWDREAFF. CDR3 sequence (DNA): TGTGCCAGCAGTTGGGACAGGGAAGCTTTCTTT.

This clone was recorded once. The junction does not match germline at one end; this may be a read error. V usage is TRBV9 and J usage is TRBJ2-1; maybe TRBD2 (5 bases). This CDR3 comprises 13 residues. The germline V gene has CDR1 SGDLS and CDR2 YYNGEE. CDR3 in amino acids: CASSPGSFNEQFF. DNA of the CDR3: TGTGCCAGCAGCCCGGGATCCTTCAATGAGCAGTTCTTC.

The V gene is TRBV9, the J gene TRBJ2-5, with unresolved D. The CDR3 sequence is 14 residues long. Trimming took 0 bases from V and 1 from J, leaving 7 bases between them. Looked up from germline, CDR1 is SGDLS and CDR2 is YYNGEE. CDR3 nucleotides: TGTGCCAGCAGCGTAGGTGGGTCCCAAGAGACCCAGTACTTC. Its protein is CASSVGGSQETQYF. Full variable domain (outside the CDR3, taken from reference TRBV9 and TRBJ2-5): DSGVTQTPKHLITATGQRVTLRCSPRSGDLSVYWYQQSLDQGLQFLIQYYNGEERAKGNILERFSAQQFPDLHSELNLSSLELGDSALYFCASSVGGSQETQYFGPGTRLLVL.

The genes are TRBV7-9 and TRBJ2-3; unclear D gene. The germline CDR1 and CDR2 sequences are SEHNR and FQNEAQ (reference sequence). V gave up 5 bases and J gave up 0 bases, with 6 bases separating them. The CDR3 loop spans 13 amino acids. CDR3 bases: TGTGCCAGCAGCGCCCGGAGCACAGATACGCAGTATTTT. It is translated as CASSARSTDTQYF.

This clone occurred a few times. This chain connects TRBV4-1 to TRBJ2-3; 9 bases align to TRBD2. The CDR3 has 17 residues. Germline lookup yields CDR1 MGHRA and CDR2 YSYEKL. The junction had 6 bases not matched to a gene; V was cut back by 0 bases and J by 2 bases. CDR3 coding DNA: TGCGCCAGCAGCCAAGATGAAGCGGGGGGACCCACAGATACGCAGTATTTT. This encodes CASSQDEAGGPTDTQYF.

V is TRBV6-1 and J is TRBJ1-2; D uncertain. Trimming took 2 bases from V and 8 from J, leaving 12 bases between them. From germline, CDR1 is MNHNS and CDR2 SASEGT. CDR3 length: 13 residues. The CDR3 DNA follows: TGTGCCAGCAGTGAAAACAGCCCGGGGGGCTACACCTTC. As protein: CASSENSPGGYTF.

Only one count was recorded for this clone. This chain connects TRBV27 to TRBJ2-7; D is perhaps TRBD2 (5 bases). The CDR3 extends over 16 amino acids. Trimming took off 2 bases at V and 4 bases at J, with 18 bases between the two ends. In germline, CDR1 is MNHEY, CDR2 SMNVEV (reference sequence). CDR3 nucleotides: TGTGCCAGCAGTTTAGGGCGGGCCGACGAATTTTACGAGCAGTACTTC. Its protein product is CASSLGRADEFYEQYF.